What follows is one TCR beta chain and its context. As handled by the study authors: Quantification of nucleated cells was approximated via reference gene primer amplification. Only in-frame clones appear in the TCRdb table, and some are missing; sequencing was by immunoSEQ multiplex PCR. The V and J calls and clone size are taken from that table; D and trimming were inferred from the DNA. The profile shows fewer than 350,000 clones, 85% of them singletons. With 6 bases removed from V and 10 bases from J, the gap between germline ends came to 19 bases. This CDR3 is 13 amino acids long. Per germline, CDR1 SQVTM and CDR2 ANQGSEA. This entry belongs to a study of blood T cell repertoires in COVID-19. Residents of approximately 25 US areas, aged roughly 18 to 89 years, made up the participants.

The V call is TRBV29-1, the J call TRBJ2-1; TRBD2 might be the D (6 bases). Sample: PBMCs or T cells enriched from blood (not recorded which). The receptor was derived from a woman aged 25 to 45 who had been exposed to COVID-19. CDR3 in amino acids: CSVGTLPRGEQFF. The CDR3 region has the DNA TGCAGCGTGGGGACTCTACCGCGTGGAGAGCAGTTCTTC.